This note documents a single TCR beta chain sequence. Treatment described: around 19 received Ad26.COV2.S at low or high dose, single or two shots; several received placebo; per-sample allocation not given. Sampling was performed 63 days after the first vaccine or placebo injection. The CDR3 contains 12 residues. Trimming removed 6 bases at V and 6 bases at J, with 10 bases between. Germline CDR1 and CDR2: MNHEY and SMNVEV (reference sequence). Sequencing used immunoSEQ multiplex PCR; TCRdb keeps in-frame clones, though not all of them. Here the sample spans 300,000 to 400,000 clones, 75% to 90% being singletons. The record originates from a study of Ad26.COV2.S vaccination and SARS-CoV-2 variants. Study at large: As a participant in COV1001, the donor was in the Ad26.COV2.S trial arm.

The source of this sequence is a person aged 18-60 years who received the Ad26.COV2.S COVID-19 vaccine or a placebo. The V and J genes are TRBV27 and TRBJ2-3, with D possibly TRBD2 on 5 matching bases. Here the sequenced sample was peripheral blood, taken in a trial of Ad26.COV2.S vaccine versus placebo. DNA of the CDR3: TGTGCCAGCAGCCTGTCGGGGGATACGCAGTATTTT. Protein sequence: CASSLSGDTQYF.